The 18 T cell receptor beta chains below all came from one sample that was sequenced in a study of blood T cells in healthy people across ages. Then a second PCR, running roughly 6 to 11 cycles, was carried out with a sample-barcoded 5' primer and a J-beta primer mix. MiXCR, run by TCRdb on the 5' RACE reads, gives a single entry per CDR3 protein. Of hundreds of thousands of distinct CDR3 sequences listed, 45% to 70% were seen once; the top ten hold roughly 25%. The specimen was blood. The source of these receptors is a man in his forties in good health.

The chain recombines TRBV4-2 with TRBJ1-1; 8 nucleotides line up with TRBD1. J lost 1 base, V lost 1 base, and 8 bases had no gene match. The germline gives CDR1 LGHNA, CDR2 YNFKEQ. This CDR3 spans 17 amino acids. The CDR3 coding sequence is TGTGCCAGCAGCCAAGTCCGGACAGGGATGAGGAACACTGAAGCTTTCTTT. This translates into CASSQVRTGMRNTEAFF.

The CDR3 DNA is TGTGCCACCAGACTCTCGGGGGCGTTGGACGAGCAGTACTTC. Translating it yields CATRLSGALDEQYF. The chain recombines TRBV6-1 with TRBJ2-7; possibly TRBD1 or TRBD2 for D (6 bases each). Looked up from germline, CDR1 is MNHNS and CDR2 is SASEGT. The CDR3 runs to 14 residues. V lost 10 bases and J 5 bases, leaving 21 bases between the germline ends.

In its sample, this clonotype was seen a few times. This chain uses TRBV18 with TRBJ2-5; 10 bases map to TRBD2. The germline V gene has CDR1 KGHSH and CDR2 LQKENI. This CDR3 comprises 13 residues. The trim removed 4 bases at V and 4 bases at J, leaving 0 bases unmatched. The CDR3 nucleotides are TGTGCCAGCTCACGACTAGCGGGAGAGACCCAGTACTTC. Residues: CASSRLAGETQYF. The full variable domain, with the rest looked up from reference TRBV18 and TRBJ2-5, is NAGVMQNPRHLVRRRGQEARLRCSPMKGHSHVYWYRQLPEEGLKFMVYLQKENIIDESGMPKERFSAEFPKEGPSILRIQQVVRGDSAAYFCASSRLAGETQYFGPGTRLLVL.

This rearrangement joins TRBV12-3 or TRBV12-4 to TRBJ1-4; D not certain. The CDR3 has 14 residues. The ends were cut back, 1 base at V and 5 bases at J, with 8 bases in the middle. CDR3 protein: CASSLGQPNEKLFF. Written as DNA, the CDR3 is TGTGCCAGCAGTTTAGGGCAGCCCAATGAAAAACTGTTTTTT.

This clonotype occurred a few times. J is TRBJ1-2 and V is TRBV28, with TRBD1 identical over 12 bases. The V gene end was trimmed by 5 bases and the J gene end by 7 bases; junction bases not matched to a gene: 17. Per the germline V gene, CDR1 is MDHEN and CDR2 is SYDVKM. This CDR3 spans 18 amino acids. The CDR3 protein is CASSPLGQGAFQDSGYTF. The CDR3 DNA sequence: TGTGCCAGCAGTCCCTTGGGACAGGGGGCATTTCAGGATAGTGGCTACACCTTC.

The CDR3 spells CASSYWSGSGANVLTF. CDR3 nucleotide sequence: TGTGCCAGCAGTTACTGGTCAGGCTCTGGGGCCAACGTCCTGACTTTC. The chain has TRBV6-5 and TRBJ2-6, with unresolved D. In germline, CDR1 is MNHEY, CDR2 SVGAGI. The CDR3 has 16 residues. Trimming took 1 base from V and 0 from J, leaving 7 bases between them.

This clonotype was seen a few times. This sequence joins TRBV7-3 and TRBJ2-5, with TRBD2 matching over 7 bases. J gave up 2 bases and V 0 bases, and 3 bases lay outside the gene matches. This CDR3 spans 15 amino acids. Germline V gene sequence: CDR1 SGHTA, CDR2 FQGTGA. CDR3 DNA sequence: TGTGCCAGCAGCTTAACAGCGGGGATACAAGAGACCCAGTACTTC. Its protein product is CASSLTAGIQETQYF.

The V gene is TRBV9, the J gene TRBJ2-5; 7 bases are shared with TRBD1. The CDR3 length is 15 residues. The V segment lost 0 bases and the J segment 4 bases; nucleotides outside the gene matches: 6. Germline values: CDR1 SGDLS, CDR2 YYNGEE. CDR3 loop: CASSVEQGRGETQYF. Written as DNA, the CDR3 is TGTGCCAGCAGCGTAGAACAGGGGCGAGGAGAGACCCAGTACTTC.

The chain couples TRBV4-2 to TRBJ2-5; 9 bases align to TRBD2. After removal of 0 bases from V and 4 bases from J, the junction contained 3 bases not matched to a gene. Per the germline V gene, CDR1 is LGHNA and CDR2 is YNFKEQ. This CDR3 is built from 15 residues. The CDR3, as DNA: TGTGCCAGCAGCCAAGATGGCGGGGGGGGAGAGACCCAGTACTTC. Translating it yields CASSQDGGGGETQYF.

V is TRBV4-3 and J is TRBJ2-3; TRBD2 aligns across 7 bases. The V and J ends lost 0 bases and 2 bases, in that order; junction bases with no gene match: 11. CDR1 and CDR2 from the germline V gene are LGHNA and YSLEER. The CDR3 length is 18 residues. CDR3 coding DNA: TGCGCCAGCAGCCAAGATTGGGGCGCTAGCGGTAACACAGATACGCAGTATTTT. Its protein product is CASSQDWGASGNTDTQYF.

The chain recombines TRBV7-9 with TRBJ2-4; no firm D call. Gene TRBJ2-7 matches the end of the DNA better, so the J call may be wrong. The CDR3 loop spans 14 amino acids. The germline V gene encodes CDR1 SEHNR and CDR2 FQNEAQ (reference sequence). The CDR3 DNA is TGTGCCAGCAGCTTAGGTCTAGTGGCCTACGAGCAGTACTTC. This translates into CASSLGLVAYEQYF.

The V and J genes are TRBV7-2 and TRBJ2-5, with a weak D call TRBD1 (5 bases). The CDR3 runs 15 residues. Per germline, CDR1 SGHTA and CDR2 FQGNSA. V lost 1 base and J lost 5, with 14 bases in between. The CDR3 spells CASSLGLRGWETQYF. The CDR3 DNA sequence: TGTGCCAGCAGCTTAGGGTTAAGGGGCTGGGAGACCCAGTACTTC.

As DNA, the CDR3 is TGTGCCAGCAGCCATCCTCGGTCCACAAACACCGGGGAGCTGTTTTTT. Its protein product is CASSHPRSTNTGELFF. The genes are TRBV7-2 and TRBJ2-2; D remains ambiguous. Germline CDR1 is SGHTA and CDR2 is FQGNSA. Trimming stripped 5 bases from V and 2 bases from J, with 15 bases between. CDR3 length: 16 amino acids.

The V call is TRBV6-5, the J call TRBJ2-3; D unresolved. In germline, CDR1 is MNHEY, CDR2 SVGAGI. Deletions cut 0 bases from V and 3 bases from J, with 13 bases between. CDR3 length: 16 residues. CDR3 sequence (DNA): TGTGCCAGCAGTTACTCGAGGAAAGAACTAACAGATACGCAGTATTTT. Its protein is CASSYSRKELTDTQYF.

This clonotype was counted many times. The chain has TRBV12-3 or TRBV12-4 and TRBJ2-7; the D gene is possibly TRBD2 (5 bases). The CDR3 consists of 12 residues. Deletions cut 6 bases from V and 3 bases from J, with 9 bases between. CDR3 sequence reads: CASSLAGYEQYF. The DNA of the CDR3 is TGTGCCAGCAGCTTGGCGGGCTACGAGCAGTACTTC.

The chain joins TRBV6-1 to TRBJ1-1; 8 bases map to TRBD1. Germline CDR1 reads MNHNS; CDR2 reads SASEGT. The CDR3 is 15 amino acids. Losses at the gene ends were 4 bases for V and 3 bases for J; bases not matched to a gene: 7. CDR3: CASSVLDRAYTEAFF. The CDR3 coding sequence is TGTGCCAGCAGTGTACTGGACAGGGCGTACACTGAAGCTTTCTTT.

CDR3 amino acids: CASSLLGKLFF. DNA of the CDR3: TGTGCCAGCAGCTTACTCGGAAAACTGTTTTTT. The rearrangement uses TRBV7-9 and TRBJ1-4; no firm D call. Trimming removed 2 bases from V and 10 bases from J, with 5 bases in between. The CDR3 loop spans 11 amino acids. Germline V gives CDR1 SEHNR, CDR2 FQNEAQ (reference sequence).

The J gene is TRBJ1-4, the V gene TRBV27; D is unresolved. V dropped 8 bases and J dropped 4 bases, with 17 bases sitting between them. The CDR3 totals 15 residues. CDR1 and CDR2 (germline): MNHEY, SMNVEV (reference sequence). CDR3 residues: CASRRSPSSNEKLFF. For the CDR3, the DNA is TGTGCCAGCCGACGTTCTCCATCTAGTAATGAAAAACTGTTTTTT.